This is a list of T cell receptor beta chains from one sample in a study of regulatory T cells in long-lasting Graves disease. TCRdb re-analysed the multiplex PCR reads in MiXCR, keeping a single row per CDR3 protein. The repertoire holds approximately 350,000 distinct CDR3 sequences, about 23% seen once, with around 30% in the top ten. The sample was peripheral blood mononuclear cells (PBMCs), taken when the disease was refractory, from a patient treated with antithyroid drugs. The source is a woman aged 40 to 50 with Graves disease. Each CDR3 is given with its conserved first and last residue. The D gene is left open where the match is weak. The size of a clone is reported for some rows only, either as once, few or many, or as a class for expanded clones.

d_call	clone_size	v_call	j_call	cdr3_aa	cdr3_nt
NA	NA	TRBV19	TRBJ1-5	CASKGSRDNQPQHF	TGTGCCAGTAAGGGTTCGAGAGACAATCAGCCCCAGCATTTT
TRBD2	many	TRBV12-3/TRBV12-4	TRBJ2-2	CASSRLAPDTGELFF	TGTGCCAGCAGCAGACTAGCGCCTGACACCGGGGAGCTGTTTTTT
NA	few	TRBV2	TRBJ2-1	CASSVDGRVYNEQFF	TGTGCCAGCAGTGTAGACGGGAGAGTCTACAATGAGCAGTTCTTC
TRBD2	NA	TRBV20-1	TRBJ2-7	CSVTSGGSYEQYF	TGCAGTGTTACTAGCGGGGGATCCTACGAGCAGTACTTC
NA	NA	TRBV11-2	TRBJ1-2	CASSLDPIGGDQGYTF	TGTGCCAGCAGCTTAGATCCCATCGGAGGGGATCAAGGCTACACCTTC
NA	many	TRBV20-1	TRBJ1-2	CSARTIYGYTF	TGCAGTGCCAGGACTATTTATGGCTACACCTTC
NA	NA	TRBV4-1	TRBJ2-2	CASSQEASANTGELFF	TGCGCCAGCAGCCAAGAGGCCTCCGCGAACACCGGGGAGCTGTTTTTT
TRBD1	many	TRBV7-3	TRBJ2-5	CASSLRHRGRETQYF	TGTGCCAGCAGCTTAAGGCACAGGGGAAGGGAGACCCAGTACTTC
NA	few	TRBV28	TRBJ1-2	CASGGGGHSSGYTF	TGTGCCAGTGGGGGGGGGGGGCATTCGAGTGGCTACACCTTC
TRBD2	few	TRBV5-1	TRBJ2-2	CASSLRMAGDTGELFF	TGCGCCAGCAGCCTCCGGATGGCGGGAGACACCGGGGAGCTGTTTTTT
TRBD2	NA	TRBV2	TRBJ2-1	CASRSGTYNEQFF	TGTGCCAGCAGAAGCGGGACCTACAATGAGCAGTTCTTC
TRBD2	many	TRBV9	TRBJ2-5	CASSVTGLAGAETQYF	TGTGCCAGCAGCGTAACGGGACTAGCGGGAGCAGAGACCCAGTACTTC
NA	NA	TRBV29-1	TRBJ2-1	CSARTGTAKYNEQFF	TGCAGCGCCCGGACTGGGACTGCAAAATACAATGAGCAGTTCTTC
NA	NA	TRBV15	TRBJ2-6	CATSGPKPGPNVLTF	TGTGCCACAAGTGGGCCGAAACCGGGGCCCAACGTCCTGACTTTC
NA	many	TRBV5-5	TRBJ1-2	CASSLEGVWSYGYTF	TGTGCCAGCAGCTTGGAAGGGGTCTGGAGCTATGGCTACACCTTC
NA	NA	TRBV11-3	TRBJ2-3	CASSLGHGDADTQYF	TGTGCCAGCAGCTTAGGCCATGGAGACGCAGATACGCAGTATTTT
NA	NA	TRBV7-2	TRBJ2-5	CASSLVAGSSETQYF	TGTGCCAGCAGCTTAGTCGCGGGGTCCTCGGAGACCCAGTACTTC
NA	NA	TRBV2	TRBJ2-5	CALGRAQETQYF	TGTGCCCTGGGCCGGGCCCAAGAGACCCAGTACTTC
NA	many	TRBV5-1	TRBJ1-1	CASSLVGRGDEAFF	TGCGCCAGCAGCTTGGTTGGTAGGGGGGATGAAGCTTTCTTT
TRBD1	few	TRBV3-1	TRBJ2-7	CASSRLWDRGGEQYF	TGTGCCAGCAGCCGACTCTGGGACAGGGGTGGCGAGCAGTACTTC
TRBD2	NA	TRBV6-1	TRBJ2-7	CASSALLAEPYEQYF	TGTGCCAGCAGCGCTTTACTAGCGGAGCCCTACGAGCAGTACTTC
NA	once	TRBV5-1	TRBJ2-7	CASSLGRYPAYEQYF	TGCGCCAGCAGCTTGGGGCGCTACCCGGCCTACGAGCAGTACTTC
NA	NA	TRBV11-1	TRBJ1-1	CASSPNSQDTEAFF	TGTGCCAGCAGCCCTAACAGCCAGGACACCGAAGCTTTCTTT
TRBD2	NA	TRBV20-1	TRBJ2-5	CSASGTSGNQETQYF	TGCAGTGCTAGCGGGACTAGCGGGAACCAAGAGACCCAGTACTTC
NA	many	TRBV28	TRBJ2-7	CASSLAYEQYF	TGTGCCAGCAGCTTAGCCTACGAGCAGTACTTC
TRBD2	few	TRBV19	TRBJ2-7	CASSRTSGPYEQYF	TGTGCCAGTAGCCGGACTAGCGGACCCTACGAGCAGTACTTC
TRBD1	NA	TRBV7-9	TRBJ2-5	CASSSLGGILETQYF	TGTGCCAGCAGCTCCTTAGGGGGCATCCTAGAGACCCAGTACTTC
TRBD1	NA	TRBV5-1	TRBJ2-7	CTSSLEGTGGYEQYF	TGCACCAGCAGCTTGGAGGGGACAGGGGGCTACGAGCAGTACTTC
NA	many	TRBV28	TRBJ2-7	CASSFPGPYEQYF	TGTGCCAGCAGTTTCCCAGGGCCCTACGAGCAGTACTTC
TRBD1	NA	TRBV7-3	TRBJ2-7	CASSRFGTGSYEQYF	TGTGCCAGCAGCAGGTTCGGGACAGGATCTTACGAGCAGTACTTC
NA	NA	TRBV2	TRBJ2-1	CASRGERLTYNEQFF	TGTGCCAGTAGGGGGGAAAGACTCACCTACAATGAGCAGTTCTTC
TRBD2	many	TRBV28	TRBJ2-5	CASSLSASGRIETQYF	TGTGCCAGCAGTTTGTCGGCTAGCGGGAGAATTGAGACCCAGTACTTC
TRBD1	few	TRBV7-6	TRBJ2-7	CASSLGDQGDVFLHF	TGTGCCAGCAGCTTAGGAGACCAGGGGGACGTATTTCTCCACTTC
TRBD2	many	TRBV15	TRBJ2-2	CATSRVRPGLAGGRTGELFF	TGTGCCACCAGCAGAGTTCGACCGGGACTAGCGGGAGGGCGGACCGGGGAGCTGTTTTTT
NA	NA	TRBV29-1	TRBJ2-7	CSVPGTSHYEQYF	TGCAGCGTGCCCGGGACAAGCCACTACGAGCAGTACTTC